The present entry profiles one T cell receptor (beta chain) with its context. Libraries were prepared by immunoSEQ multiplex PCR; TCRdb keeps only in-frame clonotypes and omits some of them. The top ten hold more than 4.5% of the sample, which has roughly 250,000 clones, approximately 86% seen once. The data were taken from a study of blood T cell repertoires in COVID-19. Study-level information: Both acute and convalescent COVID-19 samples were obtained from the United States, Italy and Spain.

Germline V gene data show CDR1 as SNHLY and CDR2 as FYNNEI. The trim removed 4 bases at V and 6 bases at J, leaving 6 bases unmatched. The CDR3 is made up of 15 amino acids. The specimen sequenced was peripheral blood. This receptor was identified in a woman aged 80 or over with active or convalescent COVID-19. V is TRBV2 and J is TRBJ1-6; 7 nucleotides match TRBD1. Written as DNA, the CDR3 is TGTGCCAGCAGTGGACAGGGTAACATTAATTCACCCCTCCACTTT. This gives the protein CASSGQGNINSPLHF.